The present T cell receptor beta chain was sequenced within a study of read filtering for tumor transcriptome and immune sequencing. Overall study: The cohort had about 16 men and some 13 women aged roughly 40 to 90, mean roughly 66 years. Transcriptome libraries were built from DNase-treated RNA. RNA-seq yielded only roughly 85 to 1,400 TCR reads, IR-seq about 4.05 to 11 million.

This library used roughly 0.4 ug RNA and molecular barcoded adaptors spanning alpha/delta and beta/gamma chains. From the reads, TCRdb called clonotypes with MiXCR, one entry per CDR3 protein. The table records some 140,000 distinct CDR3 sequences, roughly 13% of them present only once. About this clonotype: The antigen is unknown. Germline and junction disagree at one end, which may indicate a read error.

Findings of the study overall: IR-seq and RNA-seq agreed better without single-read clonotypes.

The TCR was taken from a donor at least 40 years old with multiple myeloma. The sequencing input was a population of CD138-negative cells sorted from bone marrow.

In nucleotides, the CDR3 is TGTGCCAGCAGCCTTCGCCCTAATCAAAAACGGTTTTTT. Residues: CASSLRPNQKRFF. The chain recombines TRBV6-6 with TRBJ1-4; D gene unclear. The CDR3 runs 13 residues. The germline V gene has CDR1 MNHNY and CDR2 SVGAGI (reference sequence).